This section outlines one T cell receptor beta chain sequence together with its context. The data belong to a study of blood T cell repertoires in COVID-19. In the authors' workflow: Estimates of nucleated cell counts were drawn from the amplification of reference gene primers. Generated by immunoSEQ multiplex PCR, the TCRdb table keeps only in-frame clones and is missing some. Clonal size and the V and J genes are those of that table, whereas D and trimming came from the DNA. Among 300,000 to 450,000 clones, about 87% were seen once, and the ten largest hold under 1.5%. The CDR3 runs 14 residues. V shed 4 bases and J shed 2 bases, with 15 bases lying between them. Per germline, CDR1 GTSNPN and CDR2 SVGIG (reference sequence).

The TCR comes from a man aged 25 to 40 who had recovered from COVID-19. The sequenced sample was PBMCs or T cells enriched from blood (not recorded which). The V and J genes are TRBV30 and TRBJ2-7; D is unresolved. For the CDR3, the DNA is TGTGCCTGGACCGTAGGCGGCCTCGCCTACGAGCAGTACTTC. Translating it yields CAWTVGGLAYEQYF.